Listed below are T cell receptor beta chains from one sample, sequenced in a study of T cell repertoires in cytomegalovirus infection. TCRdb re-called the reads with MiXCR, one entry per CDR3 protein. Here the sample spans roughly 300,000 distinct CDR3 sequences, over 7.5% being singletons. Source material: PBMCs. The source is a human donor in good health (CMV status not recorded). Some clones in this sample may be carry-over from other donors' samples. Both conserved end residues are part of each CDR3. A D gene is named only where the DNA matches it firmly. Rows give clone size only sometimes, using once, few, many, or a class for an expanded clone.

clone size | D gene | J gene | V gene | CDR3 protein | CDR3 DNA
- | TRBD1 | TRBJ2-7 | TRBV7-6 | CASSLVPGQGLGGTYEQYF | TGTGCCAGCAGCTTAGTGCCGGGACAGGGTTTGGGGGGTACCTACGAGCAGTACTTC
- | - | TRBJ1-5 | TRBV19 | CASRGIFGEKRQPQHF | TGTGCCAGCAGGGGAATATTTGGGGAAAAGCGGCAGCCCCAGCATTTT
few | - | TRBJ1-3 | TRBV7-2 | CASSILGGVAGNTIYF | TGTGCCAGCAGCATCCTCGGGGGGGTGGCTGGAAACACCATATATTTT
many | TRBD2 | TRBJ2-7 | TRBV7-3 | CASSFIAGGSYEQYF | TGTGCCAGCAGCTTCATAGCGGGAGGGTCATACGAGCAGTACTTC
few | - | TRBJ2-2 | TRBV6-1 | CASSLLPGELFF | TGTGCCAGCAGCCTTCTCCCCGGGGAGCTGTTTTTT
many | TRBD1 | TRBJ2-7 | TRBV7-2 | CASSGQPSSYEQYF | TGTGCCAGCTCGGGACAGCCTTCGTCCTACGAGCAGTACTTC
many | TRBD2 | TRBJ2-7 | TRBV20-1 | CSATLAGRGNEQYF | TGCAGTGCTACTTTAGCGGGTAGGGGAAACGAGCAGTACTTC
few | TRBD1 | TRBJ2-7 | TRBV12-3/TRBV12-4 | CASRPDRSYEQYF | TGTGCCAGCAGACCGGACAGGTCCTACGAGCAGTACTTC
few | - | TRBJ2-3 | TRBV6-1 | CASSVLLGGGTDTQYF | TGTGCCAGCAGTGTTTTACTCGGCGGGGGCACAGATACGCAGTATTTT
many | TRBD2 | TRBJ2-2 | TRBV12-3/TRBV12-4 | CASSSSGGYTGELFF | TGTGCCAGCAGTTCTAGCGGGGGGTACACCGGGGAGCTGTTTTTT
many | - | TRBJ1-2 | TRBV7-2 | CASSLNTKEVYGYTF | TGTGCCAGCAGCTTAAACACGAAGGAAGTCTATGGCTACACCTTC
- | - | TRBJ1-3 | TRBV18 | CASSLELVGARPGNTIYF | TGTGCCAGCTCACTCGAACTAGTGGGGGCCCGGCCTGGAAACACCATATATTTT
few | - | TRBJ2-2 | TRBV6-1 | CASSDMFPGELFF | TGTGCCAGCAGTGACATGTTCCCCGGGGAGCTGTTTTTT
- | - | TRBJ1-5 | TRBV28 | CASSSTSRPQHF | TGTGCCAGCAGTTCCACCAGCCGACCCCAGCATTTT
- | - | TRBJ1-5 | TRBV7-9 | CASSLQGSQPQHF | TGTGCCAGCAGCTTACAGGGTTCTCAGCCCCAGCATTTT
many | - | TRBJ1-6 | TRBV20-1 | CSASEGGAANSPLHF | TGCAGTGCTAGCGAAGGAGGGGCAGCGAATTCACCCCTCCACTTT
few | TRBD2 | TRBJ2-7 | TRBV19 | CASTRDYRSYEQYF | TGTGCCAGTACTAGGGACTACCGCTCCTACGAGCAGTACTTC
- | TRBD1 | TRBJ2-7 | TRBV6-6 | CASSKGQGYEQYF | TGTGCCAGCAGTAAAGGACAGGGATACGAGCAGTACTTC
- | - | TRBJ2-7 | TRBV20-1 | CSASISQGTSYEQYF | TGCAGTGCTAGTATTAGTCAGGGGACGTCCTACGAGCAGTACTTC
many | - | TRBJ2-7 | TRBV7-2 | CASSQGLSYEQYF | TGTGCCAGCAGCCAAGGACTAAGCTACGAGCAGTACTTC
- | TRBD2 | TRBJ2-5 | TRBV9 | CASSVGTRGEETQYF | TGTGCCAGCAGCGTAGGGACTAGAGGTGAAGAGACCCAGTACTTC
- | - | TRBJ2-4 | TRBV15 | CATSSDSVAKNIQYF | TGTGCCACCAGCAGTGACAGTGTAGCCAAAAACATTCAGTACTTC
few | TRBD1 | TRBJ1-1 | TRBV20-1 | CSATPTGTSTEAFF | TGCAGTGCCACACCGACAGGGACGAGCACTGAAGCTTTCTTT
many | TRBD1 | TRBJ1-2 | TRBV7-2 | CASSLGDRGSGYTF | TGTGCCAGCAGCTTAGGGGACAGGGGCTCCGGCTACACCTTC
many | - | TRBJ1-2 | TRBV7-2 | CASSDTTGRSGYTF | TGTGCCAGCAGCGACACCACAGGGAGATCTGGCTACACCTTC
once | - | TRBJ2-3 | TRBV12-3/TRBV12-4 | CASSLSGTSTDTQYF | TGTGCCAGCAGTTTGAGTGGGACTAGCACAGATACGCAGTATTTT
many | TRBD2 | TRBJ2-7 | TRBV20-1 | CSAAVGRLARLHEQYF | TGCAGTGCCGCGGTGGGGAGACTAGCGAGGTTACACGAGCAGTACTTC
- | - | TRBJ2-7 | TRBV7-6 | CASSLARGAYEQYF | TGTGCCAGCAGCTTAGCAAGGGGCGCCTACGAGCAGTACTTC
many | TRBD2 | TRBJ2-7 | TRBV12-3/TRBV12-4 | CASSPGLAGRQMEQYF | TGTGCCAGCAGTCCCGGACTAGCGGGACGTCAAATGGAGCAGTACTTC
many | - | TRBJ2-1 | TRBV11-2 | CASSEVGGLWDEQFF | TGTGCCAGCTCCGAGGTCGGGGGGCTGTGGGATGAGCAGTTCTTC
many | TRBD1 | TRBJ1-5 | TRBV19 | CASTLAGGSSNQPQHF | TGTGCCAGTACCTTGGCAGGGGGATCGAGCAATCAGCCCCAGCATTTT
many | - | TRBJ1-4 | TRBV7-9 | CASSTDRQDWDEKLFF | TGTGCCAGCAGCACAGACAGACAGGACTGGGATGAAAAACTGTTTTTT
few | - | TRBJ2-1 | TRBV7-2 | CASSVNGEQFF | TGTGCCAGCAGCGTAAATGGAGAGCAGTTCTTC
- | - | TRBJ2-1 | TRBV27 | CASRYRGGGLMEQFF | TGTGCCAGCAGATACCGTGGGGGGGGGCTTATGGAGCAGTTCTTC
many | TRBD1 | TRBJ1-2 | TRBV7-8 | CASSLRGQIDGYTF | TGTGCCAGCAGCTTACGGGGACAGATAGATGGCTACACCTTC
many | TRBD2 | TRBJ2-1 | TRBV2 | CASKRTSGTGEQFF | TGTGCCAGCAAGAGGACTAGCGGGACTGGTGAGCAGTTCTTC
- | - | TRBJ1-6 | TRBV6-2/TRBV6-3 | CASSYTEQSPLHF | TGTGCCAGCAGTTACACCGAGCAATCACCCCTCCACTTT
many | TRBD2 | TRBJ2-3 | TRBV7-8 | CASSLAAGGQDTQYF | TGTGCCAGCAGCTTAGCTGCGGGGGGGCAAGATACGCAGTATTTT